These 3 T cell receptor beta chains came from one sample sequenced in a study of blood T cells in healthy people across ages. PCR was performed a second time for about 7 to 11 cycles using a sample-barcoded 5' primer and a J-beta primer mix. A single record per CDR3 protein comes from TCRdb applying MiXCR to the 5' RACE reads. The profile shows over 1,500,000 distinct CDR3 sequences, about 39% of them singletons. Source material: blood. All receptors derive from a human donor in good health.

As concerns this clonotype: Because the CDR3 is missing its conserved closing phenylalanine or tryptophan, this is likely a read error. This chain joins TRBV27 and TRBJ2-1; 7 nucleotides align to TRBD1. Germline V gene lookup returns CDR1 MNHEY and CDR2 SMNVEV (reference sequence). The CDR3 loop spans 12 amino acids. Trimming cost V 4 bases and J 6 bases; bases outside gene matches: 0. The CDR3 region has the DNA TGTGCCAGCAGTTCAGGGGGCAATGAGCAGTTCTGC. Its translation is CASSSGGNEQFC.

The rearrangement joins TRBV13 to TRBJ2-3; D ambiguous. The germline V and J ends were trimmed by 5 bases and 2 bases, with 17 bases remaining between them. Germline V CDR1 and CDR2: PRHDT, FYEKMQ (reference sequence). The CDR3 extends over 16 amino acids. CDR3 bases: TGTGCCAGCAGCCCCCCCGGCAGACCGTTCACAGATACGCAGTATTTT. Amino acids: CASSPPGRPFTDTQYF.

This clonotype was counted between two and nine times. The V and J genes are TRBV12-3 or TRBV12-4 and TRBJ2-4; D could derive from TRBD1 or TRBD2 (5 bases each). Trimming cost V 5 bases and J 0 bases, with 14 bases left between them. The CDR3 is made up of 16 amino acids. The CDR3 coding sequence is TGTGCCAGCAGTCCTAGCAGGGTTCTAGCCAAAAACATTCAGTACTTC. This encodes CASSPSRVLAKNIQYF.